This T cell receptor beta chain is drawn from a study of T-cell memory formation after mild COVID-19. Study-level background: In these data, TCR clusters were largely donor specific.

TCRdb fed the 5' RACE reads into MiXCR, producing one record per CDR3 protein. The sample carries about 430,000 distinct CDR3 sequences, approximately 25% recorded once. This clonotype has ten or more counts. The clonotype comes from an adult woman who had mild COVID-19 (a few samples of this study predate the infection). Cell type and time point are not known. Sequenced: PBMCs or a T cell subset sorted from them (not recorded which).

CDR3 DNA sequence: TGTGCCAGCAGCTTAGTCCCGAACACCGGGGAGCTGTTTTTT. It specifies CASSLVPNTGELFF. The chain employs TRBV7-3 and TRBJ2-2; D is unclear. In germline, CDR1 is SGHTA, CDR2 FQGTGA. Trimming left V 2 bases short and J 0 bases short, with 4 bases between. This CDR3 has 14 residues. Full variable domain (outside the CDR3, taken from reference TRBV7-3 and TRBJ2-2): GAGVSQTPSNKVTEKGKYVELRCDPISGHTALYWYRQSLGQGPEFLIYFQGTGAADDSGLPNDRFFAVRPEGSVSTLKIQRTERGDSAVYLCASSLVPNTGELFFGEGSRLTVL.